This entry features one TCR beta chain sequence. One end of the junction is discordant with germline, which a read error may explain. These data originate in a study of blood T cell repertoires in COVID-19. Background on the study: The United States, Italy and Spain supplied acute and convalescent COVID-19 samples. PBMCs, B-cell-depleted T cells, or T cells were the source of the cDNA or gDNA that made up the material.

CDR3 length: 13 residues. Per the germline V gene, CDR1 is MNHEY and CDR2 is SMNVEV (reference sequence). As handled by the study authors: By means of reference gene primer amplification, nucleated cell counts were estimated. Clones were read by immunoSEQ multiplex PCR, and TCRdb kept only the in-frame ones, dropping some. V and J calls and clone size are those listed in that table; D and trimming were worked out from the DNA. Of 59,000 or so clones listed, 82% are singletons. Sequenced sample: peripheral blood. The TCR sequence derives from a human donor in a cohort sampled during active COVID-19. This sequence joins TRBV27 and TRBJ2-7; D may be TRBD2 (6 bases). CDR3 bases: TGTGCCAGCAGTTCCTCCGGGCTAATCGGGAGTTCCTTC. Its protein is CASSSSGLIGSSF.